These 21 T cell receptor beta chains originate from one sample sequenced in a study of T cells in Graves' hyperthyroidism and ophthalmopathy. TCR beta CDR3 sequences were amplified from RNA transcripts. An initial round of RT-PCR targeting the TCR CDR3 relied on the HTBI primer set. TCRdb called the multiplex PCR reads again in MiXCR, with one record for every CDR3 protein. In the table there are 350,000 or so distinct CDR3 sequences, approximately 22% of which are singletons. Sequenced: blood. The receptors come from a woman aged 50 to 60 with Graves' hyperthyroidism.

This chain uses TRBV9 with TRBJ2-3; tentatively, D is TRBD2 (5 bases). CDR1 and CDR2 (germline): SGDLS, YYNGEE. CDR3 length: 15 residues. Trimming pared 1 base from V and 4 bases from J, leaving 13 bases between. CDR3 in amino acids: CASSVLSGLADTQYF. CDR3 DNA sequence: TGTGCCAGCAGCGTATTGTCGGGATTGGCAGATACGCAGTATTTT.

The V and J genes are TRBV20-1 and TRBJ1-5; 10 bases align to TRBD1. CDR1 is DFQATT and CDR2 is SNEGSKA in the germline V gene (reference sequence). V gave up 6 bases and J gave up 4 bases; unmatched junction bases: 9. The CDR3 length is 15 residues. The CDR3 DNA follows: TGCAGTGCCCCCCAGAGGACAGGGGGAAATCAGCCCCAGCATTTT. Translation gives CSAPQRTGGNQPQHF.

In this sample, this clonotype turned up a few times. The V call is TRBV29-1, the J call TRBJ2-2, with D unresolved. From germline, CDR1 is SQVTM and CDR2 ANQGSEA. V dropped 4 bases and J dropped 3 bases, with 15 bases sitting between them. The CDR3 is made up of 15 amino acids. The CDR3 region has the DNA TGCAGCGTTGTAACGGGCGTTGGATACACCGGGGAGCTGTTTTTT. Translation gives CSVVTGVGYTGELFF.

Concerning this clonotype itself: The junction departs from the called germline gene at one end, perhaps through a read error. CDR3 in amino acids: CASSQRGTALTNYGCTF. The DNA for the CDR3 is TGCGCCAGCAGCCAGAGGGGGACAGCCCTAACTAACTATGGCTGCACCTTC. The rearrangement links TRBV5-1 to TRBJ1-2; 7 nucleotides align to TRBD1. This CDR3 is built from 17 residues. Per germline, CDR1 SGHRS and CDR2 YFSETQ.

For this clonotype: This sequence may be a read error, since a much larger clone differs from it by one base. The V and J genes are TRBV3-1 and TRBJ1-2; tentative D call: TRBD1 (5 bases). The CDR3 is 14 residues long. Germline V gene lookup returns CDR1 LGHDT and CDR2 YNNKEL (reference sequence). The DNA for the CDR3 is TGTGCCAGCAGGCGTAGGGAGGGGCTTGATGGCCACACCTTC. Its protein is CASRRREGLDGHTF.

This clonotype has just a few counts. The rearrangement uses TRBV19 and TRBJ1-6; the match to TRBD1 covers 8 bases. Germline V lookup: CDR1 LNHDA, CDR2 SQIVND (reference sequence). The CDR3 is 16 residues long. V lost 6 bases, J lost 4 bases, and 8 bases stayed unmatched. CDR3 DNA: TGTGCCAGTAGCGACTACGACAGGGGATATAATTCACCCCTCCACTTT. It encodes CASSDYDRGYNSPLHF.

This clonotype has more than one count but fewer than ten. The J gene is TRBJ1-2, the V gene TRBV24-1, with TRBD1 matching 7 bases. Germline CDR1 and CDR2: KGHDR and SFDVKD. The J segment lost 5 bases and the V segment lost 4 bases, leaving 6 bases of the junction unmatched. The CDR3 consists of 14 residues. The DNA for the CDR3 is TGTGCCACCAGTGACCGGGACAGAGATTATGGCTACACCTTC. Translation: CATSDRDRDYGYTF.

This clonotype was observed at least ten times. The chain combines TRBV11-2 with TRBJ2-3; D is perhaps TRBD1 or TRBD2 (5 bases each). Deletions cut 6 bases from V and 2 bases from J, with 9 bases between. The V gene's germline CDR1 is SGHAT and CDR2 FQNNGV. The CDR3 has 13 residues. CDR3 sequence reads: CASRGTNTDTQYF. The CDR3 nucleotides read TGTGCCAGCAGGGGGACGAACACAGATACGCAGTATTTT.

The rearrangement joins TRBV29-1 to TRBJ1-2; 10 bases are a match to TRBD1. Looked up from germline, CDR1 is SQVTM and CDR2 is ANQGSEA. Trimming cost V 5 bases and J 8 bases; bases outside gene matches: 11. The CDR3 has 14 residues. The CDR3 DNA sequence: TGCAGCGTTTCCGAGGGGGGGACAGGGGACGGCTACACCTTC. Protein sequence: CSVSEGGTGDGYTF.

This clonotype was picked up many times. CDR3 sequence: CSASFVHYTDTQYF. The CDR3 DNA sequence: TGCAGTGCTAGTTTCGTGCACTACACAGATACGCAGTATTTT. The rearrangement joins TRBV20-1 to TRBJ2-3; D is ambiguous. From germline, CDR1 is DFQATT and CDR2 SNEGSKA (reference sequence). The V end lost 3 bases, the J end lost 2 bases, and 12 bases lay between the germline ends. The CDR3 loop spans 14 amino acids.

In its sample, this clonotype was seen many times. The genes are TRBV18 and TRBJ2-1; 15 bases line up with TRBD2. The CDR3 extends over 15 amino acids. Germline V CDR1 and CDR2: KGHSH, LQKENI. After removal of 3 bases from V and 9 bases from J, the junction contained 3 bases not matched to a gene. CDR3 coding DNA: TGTGCCAGCTCACCGGGACTAGCGGGGGGAGGTGAGCAGTTCTTC. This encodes CASSPGLAGGGEQFF.

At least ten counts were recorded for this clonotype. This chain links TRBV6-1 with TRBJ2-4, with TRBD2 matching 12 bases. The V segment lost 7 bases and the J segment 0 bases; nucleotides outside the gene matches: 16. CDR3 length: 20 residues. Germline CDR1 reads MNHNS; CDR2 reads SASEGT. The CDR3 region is CASTARPRGLAGIAKNIQYF. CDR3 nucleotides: TGTGCCAGCACAGCCAGGCCCCGTGGACTAGCGGGAATAGCCAAAAACATTCAGTACTTC.

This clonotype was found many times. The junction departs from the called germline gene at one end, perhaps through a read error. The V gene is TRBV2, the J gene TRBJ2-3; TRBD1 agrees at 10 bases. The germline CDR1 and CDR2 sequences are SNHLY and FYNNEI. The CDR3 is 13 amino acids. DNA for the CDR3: TGTGCCGGCAGCCTGGACAGGGGGGATACGCAGTATTTT. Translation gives CAGSLDRGDTQYF.

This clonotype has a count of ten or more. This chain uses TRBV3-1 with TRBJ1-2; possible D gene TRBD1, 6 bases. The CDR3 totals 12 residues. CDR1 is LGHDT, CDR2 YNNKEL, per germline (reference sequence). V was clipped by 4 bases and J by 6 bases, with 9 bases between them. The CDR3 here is CASSRQGHGYTF. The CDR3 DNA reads TGTGCCAGCAGCCGTCAGGGGCATGGCTACACCTTC.

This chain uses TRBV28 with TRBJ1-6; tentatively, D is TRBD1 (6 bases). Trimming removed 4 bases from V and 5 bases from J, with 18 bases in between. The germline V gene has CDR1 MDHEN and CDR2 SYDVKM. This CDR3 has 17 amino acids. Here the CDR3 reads CASSSYREIPNNSPLHF. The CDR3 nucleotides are TGTGCCAGCAGTTCTTACAGGGAAATTCCCAATAATTCACCCCTCCACTTT.

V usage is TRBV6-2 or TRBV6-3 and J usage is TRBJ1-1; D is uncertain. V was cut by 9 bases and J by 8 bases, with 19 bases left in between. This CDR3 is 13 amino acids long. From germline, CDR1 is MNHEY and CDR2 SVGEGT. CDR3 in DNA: TGTGCCAGTCAGATGAGCCGCGGAGTAGAAGCTTTCTTT. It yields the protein CASQMSRGVEAFF.

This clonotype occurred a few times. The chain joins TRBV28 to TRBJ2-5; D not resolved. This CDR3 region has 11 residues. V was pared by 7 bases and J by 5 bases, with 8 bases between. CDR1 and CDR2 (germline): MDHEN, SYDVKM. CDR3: CASKGMETQYF. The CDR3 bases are TGTGCCAGCAAAGGGATGGAGACCCAGTACTTC.

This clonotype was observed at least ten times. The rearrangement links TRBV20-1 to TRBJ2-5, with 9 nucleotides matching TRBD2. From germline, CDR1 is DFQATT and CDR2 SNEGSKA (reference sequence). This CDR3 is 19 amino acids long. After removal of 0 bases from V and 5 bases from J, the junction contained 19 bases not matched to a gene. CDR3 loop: CSAREILGGLAWAGETQYF. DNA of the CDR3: TGCAGTGCTAGAGAGATCCTGGGGGGACTAGCCTGGGCGGGTGAGACCCAGTACTTC.

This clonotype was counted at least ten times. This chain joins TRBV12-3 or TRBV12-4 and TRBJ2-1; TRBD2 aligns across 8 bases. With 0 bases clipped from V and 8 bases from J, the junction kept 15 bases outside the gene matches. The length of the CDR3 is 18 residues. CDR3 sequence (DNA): TGTGCCAGCAGTTTAGCGCTTAACGCGGGAGGCCCGGCGGATGAGCAGTTCTTC. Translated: CASSLALNAGGPADEQFF.

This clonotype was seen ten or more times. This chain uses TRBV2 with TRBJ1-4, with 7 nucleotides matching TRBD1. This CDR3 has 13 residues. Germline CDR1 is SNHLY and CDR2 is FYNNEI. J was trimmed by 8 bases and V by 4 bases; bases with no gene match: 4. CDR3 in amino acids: CASSGRGREKLFF. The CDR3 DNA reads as TGTGCCAGCAGTGGCAGGGGGAGAGAAAAACTGTTTTTT.

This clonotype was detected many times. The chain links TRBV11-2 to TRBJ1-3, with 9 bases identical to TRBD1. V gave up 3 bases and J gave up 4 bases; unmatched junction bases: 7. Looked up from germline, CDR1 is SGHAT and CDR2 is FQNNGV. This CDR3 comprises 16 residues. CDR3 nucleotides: TGTGCCAGCAGCTTGAGGTCCACAGGGGGCGGAAACACCATATATTTT. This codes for CASSLRSTGGGNTIYF. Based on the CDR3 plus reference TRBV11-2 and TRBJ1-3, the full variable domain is EAGVAQSPRYKIIEKRQSVAFWCNPISGHATLYWYQQILGQGPKLLIQFQNNGVVDDSQLPKDRFSAERLKGVDSTLKIQPAKLEDSAVYLCASSLRSTGGGNTIYFGEGSWLTVV.